This T cell receptor beta chain is drawn from a study of T-cell memory formation after mild COVID-19 (dated by TCRdb to the early 2020s). A note on the overall study: TCR sequence clusters from the two donors were largely donor specific. T-cell clones expanding and contracting after mild COVID-19 in a couple of donors were tracked by longitudinal TCRalpha and TCRbeta repertoire sequencing. The cohort comprised two young, previously healthy adult volunteers, one female and one male.

Ficoll-Paque density gradient centrifugation was the method used to isolate PBMCs. Sequencing instrument: Illumina NovaSeq 6000. cDNA libraries for TCRalpha and TCRbeta were prepared by 5'RACE using constant-segment primers, with sample barcodes and unique molecular identifiers added. Trizol reagent was used to extract RNA from every sample. Library amplification was performed in two PCR steps, and a second sample barcode and Illumina TruSeq adapters were introduced in the second step. The libraries were sequenced on an Illumina NovaSeq using 2 x 150 bp paired-end reads. Per the authors' processing: Demultiplexing of reads and collapsing into UMI-guided consensus sequences were performed with migec v1.2.7. Using mixcr v2.1.11, UMI consensuses were aligned to TRA and TRB V and J templates and then assembled into clonotypes. Expanded or contracted clonotypes were those called significant by both edgeR and NoisET, with noise models trained on biological replicates. For edgeR calls, the thresholds were a false discovery rate-adjusted p below 0.01 and a log2 fold-change of 1. PCA with hierarchical clustering of max-normalized trajectories of the 1000 most abundant clonotypes was used as exploratory dynamics analysis. The CD4 or CD8 phenotype of responding clones was assigned using the separately sequenced CD4+ and CD8+ repertoires. TCRdb ran its own pipeline on the public reads, namely fastp trimming at Q25 and MiXCR clone calling, and kept in-frame beta chains. Entries are consolidated by CDR3 protein sequence, retaining the most common genes and DNA. None of the V and J calls come from the authors' own analysis; TCRdb made them. Recorded for this sample are 250,000 to 300,000 distinct CDR3 sequences; roughly 8.2% of them occurred a single time. The ten top clones hold 22% of the sample.

This clonotype was picked up a small number of times. Its antigen is currently not known. No much larger clone is present one base from it, and per-base qualities are unavailable. As encoded in the germline V gene (reference sequence), CDR1 is LGHDT while CDR2 is YNNKEL. Including the terminal cysteine and phenylalanine, the CDR3 comprises 15 residues. Just CDR3 DNA is preserved here, 45 bases in frame from base 1. The V and J ends are trimmed by 2 bases and 4 bases, leaving 12 bases between them. Results and caveats for the whole study, not just this receptor: The study covered only a couple of mild cases, and larger cohorts including severe cases with pre-infection samples were considered necessary. Contracting CD4+ clones were found mainly in CM and EM memory subsets, while CD8+ clones were enriched in EMRA. SARS-CoV-2 specificity was not confirmed for the second-wave clones peaking on day 37. From day 15 to 85, contracting clones showed balanced CD4/CD8 phenotypes, whereas a second wave of clones that expanded from day 15 to 37 leaned towards CD4+. Some responding clones were found in pre-infection memory, which suggests that pre-existing cross-reactive memory T cells took part in the SARS-CoV-2 response.

The sequence joins TRBV3-1 to TRBJ2-1; 7 matching bases give a weak D call of TRBD2. The receptor comes from a man aged 18 to 30 who had mild COVID-19 (a few samples of this study predate the infection). The sample titles of this study are shuffled in the database, so cell type and time point are left out; the donor was told from shared clones. Sample: PBMCs or a T cell subset sorted from them (not recorded which). In nucleotide form, the sequence is TGTGCCAGCAGCCAAACGGGGGGCAGGTACAATGAGCAGTTCTTC. It is translated as CASSQTGGRYNEQFF.